A single sample is the source of the 25 T cell receptor beta chains below, sequenced in a study of T-cell memory formation after mild COVID-19. A single record per CDR3 protein comes from TCRdb applying MiXCR to the 5' RACE reads. Here the sample spans approximately 240,000 distinct CDR3 sequences, approximately 16% being singletons. Sequencing was carried out using PBMCs or a T cell subset sorted from them (not recorded which). The origin of the receptors is a man aged 18 to 30 who had mild COVID-19 (a few samples of this study predate the infection). Cell type and time point are not known.

The sample holds a few counts of this clonotype. J is TRBJ2-1 and V is TRBV6-5, with 16 nucleotides matching TRBD2. CDR3 size: 13 residues. The V gene's germline CDR1 is MNHEY and CDR2 SVGAGI. The junction had 8 bases not matched to a gene; V was cut back by 8 bases and J by 16 bases. CDR3 in amino acids: CASEGLAGGPKFF. Here the CDR3 DNA reads TGTGCCAGCGAGGGACTAGCGGGGGGGCCGAAATTCTTC.

This chain connects TRBV5-1 to TRBJ1-2, with D uncertain. The germline gives CDR1 SGHRS, CDR2 YFSETQ. This CDR3 has 14 amino acids. With 0 bases removed from V and 1 base from J, the gap between germline ends came to 7 bases. The DNA of the CDR3 is TGCGCCAGCAGCTTGGATGCTGGTAACTATGGCTACACCTTC. Residues: CASSLDAGNYGYTF.

V is TRBV12-3 or TRBV12-4 and J is TRBJ1-2, with D perhaps TRBD1 (6 bases). The CDR3 runs to 13 residues. With 2 bases removed from V and 8 bases from J, the gap between germline ends came to 12 bases. CDR3 amino acids: CASSLLGGTGYTF. CDR3 coding DNA: TGTGCCAGCAGTTTATTAGGGGGGACCGGCTACACCTTC.

This clonotype was seen a handful of times. The genes are TRBV12-3 or TRBV12-4 and TRBJ2-5, with 9 bases matching TRBD2. The CDR3 runs to 14 residues. Trimming removed 6 bases from V and 4 bases from J; junction bases left unmatched: 6. This CDR3 reads CASSRRGGGETQYF. For the CDR3, the DNA is TGTGCCAGCAGCCGGCGGGGGGGCGGAGAGACCCAGTACTTC.

This clonotype came up a few times. J is TRBJ1-1 and V is TRBV4-3; 9 bases fit TRBD1. V was clipped by 5 bases and J by 1 base; unmatched bases: 8. Per the germline V gene, CDR1 is LGHNA and CDR2 is YSLEER. This CDR3 is built from 16 residues. In nucleotides, the CDR3 is TGCGCCAGCAGCGACGCCGGGACAGGGAGGAACACTGAAGCTTTCTTT. Encoded protein: CASSDAGTGRNTEAFF.

In its sample, this clonotype was seen a few times. The chain links TRBV5-5 to TRBJ2-5; 7 bases line up with TRBD2. The CDR3 consists of 17 residues. The trim removed 3 bases at V and 7 bases at J, leaving 18 bases unmatched. Germline V gives CDR1 SGHKS, CDR2 YYEKEE (reference sequence). Here the CDR3 DNA reads TGTGCCAGCAGCTCTTCTCCGCTGAGAGCGGGGTTTGGGACCCAGTACTTC. It encodes CASSSSPLRAGFGTQYF.

This clonotype has just a few counts. V and J are TRBV9 and TRBJ2-2, with TRBD2 matching 9 bases. The V gene's germline CDR1 is SGDLS and CDR2 YYNGEE. With 2 bases clipped from V and 0 bases from J, the junction kept 5 bases outside the gene matches. The CDR3 is made up of 17 amino acids. The CDR3 loop reads CASSVASGVANTGELFF. The CDR3 DNA reads as TGTGCCAGCAGCGTCGCTAGCGGGGTCGCGAACACCGGGGAGCTGTTTTTT.

This clonotype was counted only a few times. This rearrangement joins TRBV7-2 to TRBJ2-1; D is uncertain. Germline CDR1 is SGHTA and CDR2 is FQGNSA. Trimming removed 5 bases at V and 10 bases at J, with 18 bases between. CDR3 length: 14 residues. The CDR3 sequence is CASSHGVGMREQFF. CDR3 in DNA: TGTGCCAGCAGCCATGGAGTGGGGATGCGGGAGCAGTTCTTC.

This chain joins TRBV4-2 and TRBJ1-2, with a weak D call TRBD1 (5 bases). Trimming took 0 bases from V and 8 from J, leaving 7 bases between them. The CDR3 spans 12 residues. Germline V gene sequence: CDR1 LGHNA, CDR2 YNFKEQ. The CDR3 reads CASSQDQGGYTF. CDR3 in DNA: TGTGCCAGCAGCCAAGATCAGGGCGGCTACACCTTC.

This clonotype came up a few times. The rearrangement joins TRBV4-2 to TRBJ2-5; D not certain. The CDR3 is made up of 17 amino acids. Trimming shortened V by 4 bases and J by 2 bases, and 20 bases separated the two germline ends. Germline CDR1 and CDR2: LGHNA and YNFKEQ. The CDR3 spells CASSPYSDPKYQETQYF. The DNA of the CDR3 is TGTGCCAGCAGCCCGTACAGCGATCCCAAATATCAAGAGACCCAGTACTTC.

This clonotype was found a few times. The chain employs TRBV2 and TRBJ2-5; 8 bases line up with TRBD1. V lost 4 bases to trimming and J lost 5 bases; unmatched junction nucleotides: 6. CDR3 length: 14 amino acids. CDR1 is SNHLY and CDR2 is FYNNEI in the germline V gene. CDR3 sequence (DNA): TGTGCCAGCAGTGGTTCAGGGGGCAAGGAGACCCAGTACTTC. This translates into CASSGSGGKETQYF.

There are a few counts of this clonotype. The chain joins TRBV12-3 or TRBV12-4 to TRBJ1-1; D is uncertain. CDR3 length: 13 amino acids. V was cut by 4 bases and J by 3 bases, with 9 bases left in between. The CDR3 DNA follows: TGTGCCAGCAGTTCCGGACGGTACACTGAAGCTTTCTTT. It is translated as CASSSGRYTEAFF.

Only a few counts were recorded for this clonotype. The J gene is TRBJ2-1, the V gene TRBV27, with TRBD2 matching 8 bases. Germline loops: CDR1 MNHEY, CDR2 SMNVEV (reference sequence). Trimming cost V 0 bases and J 3 bases; bases outside gene matches: 13. The CDR3 spans 19 residues. DNA for the CDR3: TGTGCCAGCAGTTTATCGATAGCGGGGAACCCCTTTTACTACAATGAGCAGTTCTTC. Its protein product is CASSLSIAGNPFYYNEQFF.

This clonotype was observed a few times. This rearrangement joins TRBV12-3 or TRBV12-4 to TRBJ2-7, with D possibly matching TRBD1 (6 bases). V lost 3 bases and J lost 4, with 13 bases in between. The CDR3 length is 14 residues. This chain's CDR3 is CASSFLGTNYEQYF. CDR3 DNA: TGTGCCAGCAGTTTTTTGGGGACAAATTACGAGCAGTACTTC.

This chain joins TRBV24-1 and TRBJ2-3, with 8 bases that match TRBD1. V shed 3 bases and J 0 bases; nucleotides not matched to a gene: 7. This CDR3 has 17 residues. Germline V lookup: CDR1 KGHDR, CDR2 SFDVKD. The CDR3 sequence is CATSDVSRTGSTDTQYF. CDR3 bases: TGTGCCACCAGTGATGTCTCACGGACAGGGAGCACAGATACGCAGTATTTT.

This chain connects TRBV7-2 to TRBJ2-2; D gene unclear. CDR1 is SGHTA, CDR2 FQGNSA, per germline. The CDR3 consists of 13 residues. The V end was cut by 1 base, the J end by 7 bases, with 7 bases between. The CDR3 DNA reads as TGTGCCAGCAGCTTAGTCTGGGACGGGGAGCTGTTTTTT. Protein: CASSLVWDGELFF.

In its sample, this clonotype was seen a few times. The chain links TRBV5-6 to TRBJ2-1; TRBD2 matches 14 bases. Germline CDR1 is SGHDT and CDR2 is YYEEEE. V shed 3 bases, J shed 11 bases, and the junction held 4 bases outside the gene matches. The CDR3 runs to 14 residues. Written as DNA, the CDR3 is TGTGCCAGCAGCTCGACTAGCGGGGGGGTTCAGCAGTTCTTC. This codes for CASSSTSGGVQQFF.

This clonotype was detected only a few times. This chain joins TRBV5-1 and TRBJ1-5; possible D gene TRBD1, 6 bases. The length of the CDR3 is 15 residues. From germline, CDR1 is SGHRS and CDR2 YFSETQ. The ends were cut back, 2 bases at V and 3 bases at J, with 12 bases in the middle. The CDR3 nucleotides read TGCGCCAGCAGCTTTATAGGGGGACCCAATCAGCCCCAGCATTTT. It encodes CASSFIGGPNQPQHF. Full variable domain (rest looked up from reference TRBV5-1 and TRBJ1-5): KAGVTQTPRYLIKTRGQQVTLSCSPISGHRSVSWYQQTPGQGLQFLFEYFSETQRNKGNFPGRFSGRQFSNSRSEMNVSTLELGDSALYLCASSFIGGPNQPQHFGDGTRLSIL.

This chain connects TRBV11-3 to TRBJ1-1; TRBD1 is a possible D gene (5 bases). CDR1 and CDR2 (germline): SGHNT, YENEEA. V dropped 5 bases and J dropped 3 bases, with 10 bases sitting between them. The CDR3 runs to 13 residues. CDR3 amino acids: CASSPGAHTEAFF. The CDR3 DNA sequence: TGTGCCAGCAGCCCCGGGGCCCACACTGAAGCTTTCTTT. The complete variable domain, with remaining parts taken from reference TRBV11-3 and TRBJ1-1, reads EAGVVQSPRYKIIEKKQPVAFWCNPISGHNTLYWYLQNLGQGPELLIRYENEEAVDDSQLPKDRFSAERLKGVDSTLKIQPAELGDSAVYLCASSPGAHTEAFFGQGTRLTVV.

Many counts were recorded for this clonotype. V usage is TRBV5-1 and J usage is TRBJ2-5; TRBD2 matches 7 bases. J lost 5 bases, V lost 4 bases, and 8 bases had no gene match. Germline CDR1 and CDR2: SGHRS and YFSETQ. The CDR3 runs 14 residues. The CDR3 nucleotides are TGCGCCAGCAGCGAAGGGACTACGAGGGAGACCCAGTACTTC. Translated: CASSEGTTRETQYF.

This clonotype was detected a few times. This chain connects TRBV27 to TRBJ1-4; D unclear. Germline values: CDR1 MNHEY, CDR2 SMNVEV (reference sequence). Trimming pared 8 bases from V and 1 base from J, leaving 17 bases between. The CDR3 has 16 amino acids. CDR3 in DNA: TGTGCCAGCCGCTATTCCGCGGGGATAACTAATGAAAAACTGTTTTTT. Residues: CASRYSAGITNEKLFF. The full variable domain, with the rest looked up from reference TRBV27 and TRBJ1-4, is EAQVTQNPRYLITVTGKKLTVTCSQNMNHEYMSWYRQDPGLGLRQIYYSMNVEVTDKGDVPEGYKVSRKEKRNFPLILESPSPNQTSLYFCASRYSAGITNEKLFFGSGTQLSVL.

This clonotype was detected only a few times. This chain uses TRBV5-1 with TRBJ1-1; D is undetermined. The CDR3 is made up of 14 amino acids. V gave up 1 base and J gave up 5 bases, with 12 bases separating them. Per germline, CDR1 SGHRS and CDR2 YFSETQ. The CDR3 bases are TGCGCCAGCAGCTTGCTAGGGAGTGGGACTGAAGCTTTCTTT. Protein sequence: CASSLLGSGTEAFF.

V gene TRBV10-3 combines with J gene TRBJ2-3; TRBD1 agrees at 10 bases. CDR1 is ENHRY and CDR2 is SYGVKD in the germline V gene. Trimming at V came to 6 bases and at J to 3 bases, leaving 6 bases not matched to a gene. This CDR3 has 15 residues. This CDR3 reads CAIRKTGGATDTQYF. In DNA form, the CDR3 reads TGTGCCATCAGGAAGACAGGGGGCGCGACAGATACGCAGTATTTT.

The chain links TRBV6-2 or TRBV6-3 to TRBJ1-5, with a tentative D call TRBD1 (5 bases). V gave up 6 bases and J gave up 11 bases, with 20 bases separating them. Germline CDR1 MNHEY, CDR2 SVGEGT. The length of the CDR3 is 14 residues. DNA of the CDR3: TGTGCCAGCAGGAAAGGACGGGACCGGACGGCCCAGCATTTT. It is translated as CASRKGRDRTAQHF.

The rearrangement links TRBV5-1 to TRBJ2-5; TRBD1 agrees at 7 bases. This CDR3 comprises 13 residues. The V gene end was trimmed by 3 bases and the J gene end by 6 bases; junction bases not matched to a gene: 5. Germline V gene data show CDR1 as SGHRS and CDR2 as YFSETQ. Here the CDR3 reads CASSSDRAKTQYF. In nucleotides, the CDR3 is TGCGCCAGCAGCTCTGACAGGGCCAAGACCCAGTACTTC.